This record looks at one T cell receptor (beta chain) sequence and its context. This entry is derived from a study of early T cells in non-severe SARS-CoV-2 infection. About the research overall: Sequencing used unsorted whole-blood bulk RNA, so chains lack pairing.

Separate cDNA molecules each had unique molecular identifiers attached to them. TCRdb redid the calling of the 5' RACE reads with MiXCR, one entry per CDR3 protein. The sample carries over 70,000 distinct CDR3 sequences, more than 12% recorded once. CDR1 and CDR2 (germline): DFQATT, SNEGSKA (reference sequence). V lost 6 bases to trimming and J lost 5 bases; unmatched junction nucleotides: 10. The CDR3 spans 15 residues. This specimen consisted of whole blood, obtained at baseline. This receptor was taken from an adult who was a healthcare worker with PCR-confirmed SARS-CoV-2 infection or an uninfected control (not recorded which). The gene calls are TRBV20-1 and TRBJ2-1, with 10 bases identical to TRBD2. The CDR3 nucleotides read TGCAGTGCGCGAGTCCTAGCGGGAGTCCACAATGAGCAGTTCTTC. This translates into CSARVLAGVHNEQFF.